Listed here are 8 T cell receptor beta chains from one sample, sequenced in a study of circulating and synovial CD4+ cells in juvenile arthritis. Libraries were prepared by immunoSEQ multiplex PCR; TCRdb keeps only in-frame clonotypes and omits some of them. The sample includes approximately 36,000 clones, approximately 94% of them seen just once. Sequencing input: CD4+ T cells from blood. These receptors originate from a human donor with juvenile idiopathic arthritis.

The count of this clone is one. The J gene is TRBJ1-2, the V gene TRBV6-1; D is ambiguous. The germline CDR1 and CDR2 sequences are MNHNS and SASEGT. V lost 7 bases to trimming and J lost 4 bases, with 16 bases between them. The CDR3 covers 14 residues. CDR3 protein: CASKDSGVGYGYTF. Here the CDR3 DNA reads TGTGCCAGCAAGGATTCGGGTGTGGGCTATGGCTACACCTTC.

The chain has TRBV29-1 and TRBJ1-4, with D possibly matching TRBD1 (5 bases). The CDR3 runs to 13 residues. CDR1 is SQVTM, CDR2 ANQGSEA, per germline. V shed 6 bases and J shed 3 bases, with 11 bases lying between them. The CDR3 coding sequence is TGCAGCGTGGCGGAAGGGGCTAATGAAAAACTGTTTTTT. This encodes CSVAEGANEKLFF.

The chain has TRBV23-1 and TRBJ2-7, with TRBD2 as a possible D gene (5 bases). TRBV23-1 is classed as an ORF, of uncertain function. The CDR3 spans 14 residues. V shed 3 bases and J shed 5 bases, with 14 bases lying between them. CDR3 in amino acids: CASSQSGARDEQYF. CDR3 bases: TGCGCCAGCAGTCAGTCGGGCGCGAGGGACGAGCAGTACTTC.

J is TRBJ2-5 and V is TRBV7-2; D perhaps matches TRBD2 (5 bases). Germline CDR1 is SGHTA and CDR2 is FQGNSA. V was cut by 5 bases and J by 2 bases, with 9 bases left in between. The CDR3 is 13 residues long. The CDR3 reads CASSTGVQETQYF. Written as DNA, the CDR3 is TGTGCCAGCAGCACCGGGGTTCAAGAGACCCAGTACTTC.

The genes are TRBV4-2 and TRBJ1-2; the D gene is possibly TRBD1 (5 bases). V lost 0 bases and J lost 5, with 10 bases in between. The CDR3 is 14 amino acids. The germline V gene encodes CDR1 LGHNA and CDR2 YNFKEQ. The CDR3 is CASSQELPGYGYTF. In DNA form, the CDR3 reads TGTGCCAGCAGCCAAGAACTGCCAGGGTATGGCTACACCTTC.

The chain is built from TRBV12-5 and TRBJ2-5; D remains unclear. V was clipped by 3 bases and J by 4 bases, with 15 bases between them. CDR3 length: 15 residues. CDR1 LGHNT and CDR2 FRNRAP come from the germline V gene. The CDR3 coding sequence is TGTGCTAGTGGTTTTCGTAACTCCCCCGGAGAGACCCAGTACTTC. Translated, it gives CASGFRNSPGETQYF.

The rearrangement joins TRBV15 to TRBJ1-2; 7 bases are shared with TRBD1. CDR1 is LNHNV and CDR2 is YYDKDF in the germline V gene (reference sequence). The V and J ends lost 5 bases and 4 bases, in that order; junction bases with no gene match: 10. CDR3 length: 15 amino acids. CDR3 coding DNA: TGTGCCACCAGCGGGCGACAGGGATCCCGCTATGGCTACACCTTC. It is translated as CATSGRQGSRYGYTF.

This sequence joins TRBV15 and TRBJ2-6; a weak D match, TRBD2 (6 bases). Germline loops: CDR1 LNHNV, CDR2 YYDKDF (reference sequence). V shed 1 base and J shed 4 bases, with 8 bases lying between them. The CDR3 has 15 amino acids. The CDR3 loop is CATSRGGVGANVLTF. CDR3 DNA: TGTGCCACCAGCAGAGGCGGGGTCGGGGCCAACGTCCTGACTTTC.